This T cell receptor beta chain derives from a study of cytomegalovirus exposure and HLA in healthy donors (dated by TCRdb to about 2017). Regarding the research as a whole: An earlier analysis of approximately 590 of the donors reported 276 Gb of sequence data and about 100 million unique TCR beta sequences from 190 million or so T cells. An early release that covered 640 HLA-typed donors contained approximately 300 gigabases of sequencing data and 75 million to 100 million unique TCR sequences. Of the 350 to 400 genotyped donors, about 80% fell in the genetic ancestry cluster associated with self-reported Caucasian donors. The aim of the study was to test whether cataloging public T cell receptors could identify signatures of past pathogen exposure. The study profiled the T cell repertoires of about 640 subjects by immunosequencing and related them to cytomegalovirus serostatus. A separate validation cohort of 90 to 150 different subjects was used in addition to the approximately 640-subject first cohort. High-throughput TCR immunosequencing, statistical association of individual TCRs with disease status, and machine learning were combined to predict cytomegalovirus infection status. A later analysis re-analyzed previously published TCR beta repertoires from approximately 670 donors and added high-resolution HLA genotyping to study TCR occurrence patterns. Rather than using new phenotypic data, the later analysis identified candidate immune exposures from TCR beta sequences and from how often those sequences occurred across donors. An earlier analysis of some 500 of the donors used high-throughput TCR beta sequencing to judge whether each TCR beta V gene segment behaved as functional or pseudogenic. Donor age, sex, ethnicity and CMV serostatus were compiled alongside the repertoire data. A later genetic analysis took genome-wide SNP genotypes for about three fifths of the roughly 700 donors and used that subset as a discovery cohort. All discovery cohort repertoires had been generated on a single sequencing platform. HLA typing included class I and class II loci at four-digit resolution. The number of donors typed differed by locus, with 629-630 for A, B, C, DRB1 and DQB1, 522 for DQA1, 606 for DPA1, and about 450 for DPB1. Four to six DR-DQ haplotypes were handled as single units for association and clustering, since linkage in the cohort was strong. On average, roughly 240,000 unique TCR beta nucleotide sequences were sequenced per donor among 398 genotyped donors of the cohort, with 15% to 20% of those sequences being non-productive. Paper-wide results and their limitations: In this cohort, only TCR beta chains were sequenced, and detectable features were limited by the absence of alpha or paired-chain data. The authors suggested that the approach could potentially be generalized to other disease states and immunological phenotypes. In vitro tests confirmed that three of the cytomegalovirus-associated TCR beta chains recognize cytomegalovirus antigens. When HLA alleles, especially DR and DQ, strongly co-occurred, attributing TCR associations to individual alleles was difficult. Some IMGT-functional V segments, including TRBV6-2 and TRBV6-3, could not be distinguished by the 87-base-pair reads and were therefore excluded. Linkage disequilibrium might explain the correlated functional status among segregating V segments, but an unknown experimental factor could not be ruled out. A further reported finding was that TCR beta sequences accurately predicted the HLA-A and HLA-B alleles for most subjects in the first cohort. The classifier was reported to diagnose cytomegalovirus status with high specificity and sensitivity in both the original and validation cohorts. In a later analysis, TCR association rates were found to vary across HLA loci, with the most associated TCRs seen for DRB1 alleles and the fewest for HLA-C alleles. In an earlier analysis of fewer than 700 of the donors, most TCR beta V segments appeared in productive rearrangements about 87% or about 30% of the time, broadly matching IMGT annotations. A total of roughly 160 TCR beta chains were listed by the study as associated with cytomegalovirus. Roughly uniform sequencing depth across donors was assumed in presence/absence analyses, although this assumption may not hold. A later analysis reported that several top co-occurrence clusters appeared linked to parvovirus B19, influenza, CMV and Epstein-Barr virus. In a later analysis, about 16,000 TCR beta sequences were associated with specific HLA alleles at a false discovery rate of 0.05. While some public TCRs were present in many individuals, most TCR sequences turned up only very rarely across donors. Compared with the roughly 670-donor mean, donors in an Asian-associated ancestry cluster had fewer N-insertions in productive TCRs, according to a later genetic analysis. A later genetic analysis associated a missense DCLRE1C variant with V-gene and J-gene trimming of TCR beta chains, and an independent cohort replicated the association. Most CMV-associated TCR beta chains appeared to be HLA-restricted in a later analysis, and the HLA associations seemed to be driven largely by CMV exposure. A group of highly shared sequence variants was considered likely to be a technical artifact of the sequencing pipeline. Compared with equally common non-associated chains, HLA-associated TCR beta chains in a later analysis were more clonally expanded and had lower generation probabilities. CMV serostatus was the only immune exposure information available for the cohort. Because HLA typing was unavailable for some donors at each locus, only the typed subset was used in association tests. The earlier analysis of some 540 of the donors excluded roughly 17 rarely observed V segments, including chromosome 9 orphons, because counts were too low.

CDR1 and CDR2 were assigned from the germline V gene (reference sequence) as GTSNPN and SVGIG. The cysteine opens and the phenylalanine closes a CDR3 of 13 amino acids. The CDR3 DNA has 39 bases and is translated from base 1. Between the V and J ends, shortened by 1 base and 9 bases respectively, the junction contains 13 bases. As to this clone: Its cognate antigen has yet to be identified. No much larger clone is present one base from it, and per-base qualities are unavailable.

Receptors were amplified or captured by the immunoSEQ multiplex PCR assay. For the multiplex PCR, a mixture combining 60 forward primers for TCR Vbeta segments and 13 reverse primers for TCR Jbeta segments was used. The CDR3 region of rearranged TCR beta genes was amplified from genomic DNA with a multiplex PCR assay. The amplified TCR beta libraries were sequenced on the Illumina HiSeq System as 87-base-pair reads. The paper's data handling went like this. A later analysis tallied 80 million to 95 million unique TCR beta chains across the approximately 670 repertoires, and around 12 million of those chains were shared by two or more donors. A nearest-neighbor algorithm error-corrected the raw reads and collapsed the reads into unique sequences, merging closely related sequences to remove PCR and sequencing errors. V, D and J gene segments were assigned by aligning CDR3 sequences to IMGT reference sequences. For a sequence to be retained, at least a six-nucleotide match to both a V gene segment and a J gene segment was required. Rearrangements were classified as productive when the CDR3 lacked stop codons and remained in frame with V and J, and all other rearrangements were classified as non-productive. Following IMGT convention, CDR3 was defined as the stretch from the second conserved V-encoded cysteine to the conserved J-encoded phenylalanine. In an earlier analysis of 550 to 650 of the donors, sequences lacking an unambiguous match to a single V gene segment were excluded. An earlier analysis of 587 of the donors classified V segments as functional when productive rearrangements were above 56.7% and as segregating when the standard deviation between donors was above 5%. A statistical classification framework was built for diagnosing cytomegalovirus status from the catalog of TCR beta chain sequences. A later analysis assigned V and J genes by comparing TCR nucleotide sequences with IMGT/GENE-DB human TR gene sequences. The TCRdist pipeline was used in a later analysis to assign CDR3 sequences and most-parsimonious VDJ recombination scenarios. In a later analysis, every TCR beta chain was defined by the combination of its CDR3 amino acid sequence and its V-gene family, and reads without a unique V-gene family were dropped. A later analysis removed 600 or so highly shared, low-generation-probability nucleotide sequences to deal with suspected cross-contamination and a sequencing artifact. A later analysis calculated a clonal expansion index for each public chain from normalized within-repertoire ranks of inferred template counts. A later analysis computed generation probabilities with a VDJ recombination model fitted to out-of-frame rearrangements, and checked the results against IGoR. Hypergeometric tests were used in a later analysis to score TCR-TCR, TCR-HLA and TCR-CMV co-occurrence, with a repertoire-size bias correction applied to the TCR pairs. A later analysis estimated false discovery rates by permuting HLA or CMV assignments 20 times. A later analysis grouped co-occurring TCRs with DBSCAN, adding TCRdist sequence similarity when clustering within HLA-allele-positive subsets. Repertoires with fewer than 30,000 or more than 120,000 public chains, plus five repertoires with anomalous nucleotide sharing, were excluded from co-occurrence clustering. Drawn from immuneACCESS, this table holds only the in-frame rearrangements with V and J called that TCRdb kept. Clones are partly lost; checked studies trace under half to an unresolved V gene and leave the rest unexplained. D and trimming come from the DNA, and the V and J calls and clone size come from that table. This sample is represented by about 140,000 clones; more than 75% of them were singletons. The ten largest clonotypes hold 1.5% to 2% of the sample.

The cohort comprised more than 550 healthy bone marrow donors. At the time of sampling, every cohort member was nominally healthy, though immune exposures that went unrecorded were likely present. The donor was CMV seronegative and was included in the group of hundreds of seronegative cohort members. A peripheral blood sample was provided by each donor, and peripheral blood mononuclear cells were used for TCR beta sequencing. The Qiagen DNeasy Blood Extraction Kit was used to extract genomic DNA from the blood cell samples. The clonotype comes from a man in his forties in good health and CMV-seronegative. Sequenced material: PBMCs. The sequence joins TRBV30 to TRBJ1-5; the D region possibly corresponds to TRBD1 (6 bases align). The CDR3 reads as follows: CAWSDEGDLPQHF. The sequenced DNA: TGTGCCTGGAGTGATGAGGGGGACCTGCCCCAGCATTTT.